The present TCR beta chain was sequenced within a study of blood T cell repertoires in COVID-19. About the study: Whether acute or convalescent, the COVID-19 samples came from the United States, Italy and Spain. Sample material is recorded as cDNA or gDNA derived from T cells, B-cell-depleted T cells, or PBMCs.

Original data processing: The authors estimated nucleated cell counts from reference gene primer amplification. Profiled with immunoSEQ multiplex PCR; TCRdb holds only in-frame clones, not every one. For V, J and clone size, that table is used; D and trimming come from the DNA. The table includes 150,000 to 200,000 clones, 75% to 85% detected once. Trimming left V 4 bases short and J 5 bases short, with 17 bases between. CDR3 length: 15 amino acids. Per germline, CDR1 LNHNV and CDR2 YYDKDF (reference sequence). The recovered donors of Cohort 3 showed two negative PCRs, clearance, or symptom resolution.

Material: PBMCs or T cells enriched from blood (not recorded which). This chain uses TRBV15 with TRBJ2-5, with a tentative D call TRBD2 (7 bases). The receptor was derived from a man aged 45 to 65 who had recovered from COVID-19. In DNA, the CDR3 is TGTGCCACCAGCAACCCAGGGGCGCGGGGGGAGACCCAGTACTTC. Residues: CATSNPGARGETQYF.